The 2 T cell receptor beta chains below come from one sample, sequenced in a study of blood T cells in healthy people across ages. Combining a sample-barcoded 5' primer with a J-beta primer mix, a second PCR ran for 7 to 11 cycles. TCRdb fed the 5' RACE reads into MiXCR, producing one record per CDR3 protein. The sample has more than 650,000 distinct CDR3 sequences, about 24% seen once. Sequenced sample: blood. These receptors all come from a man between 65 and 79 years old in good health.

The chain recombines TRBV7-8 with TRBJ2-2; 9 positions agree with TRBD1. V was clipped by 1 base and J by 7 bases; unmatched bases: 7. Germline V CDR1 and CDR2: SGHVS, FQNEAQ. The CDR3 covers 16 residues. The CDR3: CASSLGWTGVVGELFF. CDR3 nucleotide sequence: TGTGCCAGCAGCTTAGGTTGGACAGGGGTTGTCGGGGAGCTGTTTTTT.

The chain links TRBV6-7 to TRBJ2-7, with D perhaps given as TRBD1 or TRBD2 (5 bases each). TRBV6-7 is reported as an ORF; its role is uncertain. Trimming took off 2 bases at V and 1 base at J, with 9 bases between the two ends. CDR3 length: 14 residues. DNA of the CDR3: TGTGCCAGCAGTTACCAGGGACCTTCCTACGAGCAGTACGTC. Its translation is CASSYQGPSYEQYV.